The T cell receptor (beta chain) described here comes from a study of blood T cell repertoires in COVID-19. Study summary: T cells, B-cell-depleted T cells, or PBMCs supplied cDNA or gDNA.

In germline, CDR1 is KGHSH, CDR2 LQKENI. Trimming cost V 5 bases and J 6 bases; bases outside gene matches: 6. The CDR3 contains 14 residues. Clones were sequenced by immunoSEQ multiplex PCR, and TCRdb holds only the in-frame ones, with some missing. The data show about 200,000 clones, around 84% seen once. The sequenced sample was PBMCs or T cells enriched from blood (not recorded which). This chain connects TRBV18 to TRBJ2-7; 11 bases line up with TRBD1. The receptor comes from a woman in her thirties or forties with acute COVID-19. The CDR3 reads CASSTGQGAGEQYF. For the CDR3, the DNA is TGTGCCAGCTCAACCGGACAGGGGGCTGGCGAGCAGTACTTC. Full variable domain (outside the CDR3, taken from reference TRBV18 and TRBJ2-7): NAGVMQNPRHLVRRRGQEARLRCSPMKGHSHVYWYRQLPEEGLKFMVYLQKENIIDESGMPKERFSAEFPKEGPSILRIQQVVRGDSAAYFCASSTGQGAGEQYFGPGTRLTVT.